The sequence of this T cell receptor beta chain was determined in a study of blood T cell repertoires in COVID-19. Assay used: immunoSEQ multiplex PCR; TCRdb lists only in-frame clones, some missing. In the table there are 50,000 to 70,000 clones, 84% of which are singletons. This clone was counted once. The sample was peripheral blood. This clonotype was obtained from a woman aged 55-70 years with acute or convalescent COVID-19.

The CDR3 nucleotides read TGCGCCAGCAGCTCCGGACAGGTTAACTATGGCTACACCTTC. Protein product: CASSSGQVNYGYTF. V and J are TRBV5-1 and TRBJ1-2, with TRBD1 matching 7 bases. The CDR3 covers 14 residues. The germline V gene has CDR1 SGHRS and CDR2 YFSETQ. Trimming took 3 bases from V and 1 from J; bases not matched to a gene: 3.